A single sample gave rise to the 4 T cell receptor beta chains below, sequenced in a study of T cells in localized non-small cell lung cancer. The method was immunoSEQ multiplex PCR; TCRdb's version includes in-frame clones alone and lacks a portion of them. The sample gives about 61,000 clones, approximately 90% of which show up once; about 20% is in the top ten. The material sequenced was peripheral blood, taken before any cancer treatment. These receptors were taken from a man aged 40 to 69 with stage I squamous cell lung carcinoma.

The chain uses TRBV30 and TRBJ1-1, with 7 bases aligning to TRBD1. Germline CDR1 is GTSNPN and CDR2 is SVGIG (reference sequence). The CDR3 consists of 14 residues. V trimming: 3 bases; J trimming: 1 base; junction bases outside the gene matches: 5. The CDR3 protein is CAWSLTGTNTEAFF. The CDR3 DNA sequence: TGTGCCTGGAGCTTGACAGGGACGAACACTGAAGCTTTCTTT.

The genes are TRBV28 and TRBJ1-5; D is unclear. Germline V gene sequence: CDR1 MDHEN, CDR2 SYDVKM. V was pared by 2 bases and J by 2 bases, with 13 bases between. This CDR3 region has 16 residues. The CDR3 nucleotides read TGTGCCAGCAGTTTAACCCGTCTCGGGGGCAATCAGCCCCAGCATTTT. This gives the protein CASSLTRLGGNQPQHF.

The V gene is TRBV18, the J gene TRBJ2-7; 7 bases are shared with TRBD2. Germline values: CDR1 KGHSH, CDR2 LQKENI. Trimming cost V 0 bases and J 2 bases; bases outside gene matches: 7. The CDR3 is 16 amino acids. The CDR3 is CASSPPGGGPAYEQYF. The CDR3 region has the DNA TGTGCCAGCTCACCACCAGGCGGGGGTCCAGCCTACGAGCAGTACTTC.

The CDR3: CASSSAGTSGSIDEQFF. In nucleotides, the CDR3 is TGTGCCAGCAGTTCCGCCGGGACTAGCGGGAGTATAGATGAGCAGTTCTTC. The V gene is TRBV27, the J gene TRBJ2-1, with 14 bases that match TRBD2. V was pared by 4 bases and J by 8 bases, with 10 bases of the junction left unmatched. The CDR3 consists of 17 residues. Germline CDR1 is MNHEY and CDR2 is SMNVEV (reference sequence).